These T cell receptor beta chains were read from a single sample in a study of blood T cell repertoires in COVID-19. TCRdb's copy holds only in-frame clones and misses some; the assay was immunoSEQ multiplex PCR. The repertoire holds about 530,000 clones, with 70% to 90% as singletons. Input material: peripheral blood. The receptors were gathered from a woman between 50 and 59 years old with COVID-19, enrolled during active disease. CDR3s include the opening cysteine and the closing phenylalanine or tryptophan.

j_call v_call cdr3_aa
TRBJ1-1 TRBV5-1 CASSSSASVNTEAFF
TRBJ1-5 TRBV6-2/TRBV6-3 CASSYFGQPQHF
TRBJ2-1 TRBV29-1 CSVASGGSHEQFF
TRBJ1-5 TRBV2 CASSEGTGNQPQHF
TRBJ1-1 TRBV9 CASSLTGGEAFF
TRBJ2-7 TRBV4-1 CASSQGQVSYEQYF
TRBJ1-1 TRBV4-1 CASSPIVGSRSSTEAFF
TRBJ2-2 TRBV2 CASSDSRTGELFF
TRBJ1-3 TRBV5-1 CASSLDGQGSENTIYF
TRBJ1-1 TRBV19 CASSIAGRVRTEAFF
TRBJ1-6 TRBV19 CASSSRTGDNSPLHF
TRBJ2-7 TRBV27 CASSPRDSTYEQYF
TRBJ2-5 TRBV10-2 CASSENGNNWETQYF
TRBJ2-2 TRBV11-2 CASSLVLEPGELFF
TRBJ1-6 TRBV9 CASSSQQGENSPLHF
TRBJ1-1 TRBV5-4 CASSLGVGGTEAFF
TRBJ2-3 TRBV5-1 CASSSQGPRRPDTQYF
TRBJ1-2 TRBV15 CATSRGGGSYGYTF
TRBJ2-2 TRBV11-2 CASSSYVGGGELFF
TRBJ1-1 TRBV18 CASSRGQSTEAFF
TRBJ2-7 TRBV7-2 CASSSTAASRDEQYF
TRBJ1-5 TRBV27 CASTGGPPHQPQHF
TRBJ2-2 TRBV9 CASSDPIGGGLPTGSGELFF
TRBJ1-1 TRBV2 CASSERLIRWRTEAFF
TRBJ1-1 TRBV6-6 CAIQAGGFAEAFF
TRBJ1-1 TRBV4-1 CASSQARNTEAFF
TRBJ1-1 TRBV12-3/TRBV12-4 CASSQGNTEAFF
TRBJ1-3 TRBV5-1 CASSPRGGDSGNTIYF
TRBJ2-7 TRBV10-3 CAISETRSGSHSYEQYF
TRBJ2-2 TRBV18 CASSPVGQFTGELFF
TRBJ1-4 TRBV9 CASSNRDSRNEKLFF
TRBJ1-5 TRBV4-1 CASSQVAGVQPQHF
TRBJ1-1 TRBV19 CASSMQFNTEAFF
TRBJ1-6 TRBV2 CASSEGTGRHSPLHF
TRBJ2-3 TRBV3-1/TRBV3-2 CASSPWATDTQYF
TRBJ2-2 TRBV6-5 CASSSRTPPGGELFF
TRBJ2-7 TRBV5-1 CASRMPTGRGEQYF
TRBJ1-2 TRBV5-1 CASSLEGGGYTF
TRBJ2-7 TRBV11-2 CASSSHRGPYEQYF
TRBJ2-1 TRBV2 CASSPTGYNEQFF
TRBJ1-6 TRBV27 CASSLLAQGPNSPLHF
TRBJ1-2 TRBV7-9 CASRPDGANYGYTF
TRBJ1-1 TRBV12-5 CASGLSLIVTEAFF
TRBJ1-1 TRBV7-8 CASTSGGSRTEAFF
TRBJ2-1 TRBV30 CACRDFLSSYNEQFF
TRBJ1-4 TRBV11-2 CASRRGAEKLFF
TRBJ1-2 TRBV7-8 CASSYSKWGQSRALAGYTF
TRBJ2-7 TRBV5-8 CASTRGGQSPYEQYF
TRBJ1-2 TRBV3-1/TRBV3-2 CASSLERTGARGYTF
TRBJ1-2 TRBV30 CAWYRGPGYGYTF
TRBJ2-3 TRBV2 CASSVGGTDTQYF
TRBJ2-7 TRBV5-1 CASSYTPGYEQYF
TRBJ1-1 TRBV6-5 CASTPLNRLGTEAFF
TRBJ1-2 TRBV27 CASFSDRDHGYTF
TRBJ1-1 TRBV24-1 CATSSWEGGAFF
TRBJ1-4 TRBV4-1 CASSPTRSGNEKLFF
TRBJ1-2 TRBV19 CASTIGTGSWGYTF